The rows below give T cell receptor beta chains drawn from one sample of a study of shared clonotypes between healthy human individuals. Using immunoSEQ multiplex PCR, the repertoire was profiled, and TCRdb retains in-frame clones only, with some absent. The sample consists of about 2.3 million clones, 85% to 95% of them appearing once. Sequenced sample: naive CD4+ T cells from PBMCs. These receptors all come from a man aged 18 to 29 in good health. Some clones in this sample may be carry-over from other donors' samples. Both conserved end residues are part of each CDR3. Fields, in order: clone size, D gene, CDR3 length, V gene, J gene, CDR3 DNA, CDR3 protein. A D gene is named only where the DNA matches it firmly. Clone size is shown for a subset of rows, as once, few, many or a class of expanded clone.

clone size: NA
D gene: NA
CDR3 length: 16
V gene: TRBV7-9
J gene: TRBJ2-1
CDR3 DNA: TGTGCCAGCAGCCTCCAGTGGGGGACGCGCAACAATGAGCAGTTCTTC
CDR3 protein: CASSLQWGTRNNEQFF

clone size: NA
D gene: TRBD2
CDR3 length: 18
V gene: TRBV18
J gene: TRBJ2-2
CDR3 DNA: TGTGCCAGCTCACCAACCGCTCTTCGAGCGGGAGGTGGCGGGGAGCTGTTTTTT
CDR3 protein: CASSPTALRAGGGGELFF

clone size: NA
D gene: NA
CDR3 length: 15
V gene: TRBV2
J gene: TRBJ2-3
CDR3 DNA: TGTGCCAGCAGTGTGCCAGCGATGGGGACAGATACGCAGTATTTT
CDR3 protein: CASSVPAMGTDTQYF

clone size: NA
D gene: NA
CDR3 length: 13
V gene: TRBV28
J gene: TRBJ2-7
CDR3 DNA: TGTGCCAGCAGTTTAGGACACTTCTACGAGCAGTACTTC
CDR3 protein: CASSLGHFYEQYF

clone size: NA
D gene: NA
CDR3 length: 15
V gene: TRBV27
J gene: TRBJ1-4
CDR3 DNA: TGTGCCAGCAAACCCCGGGCAAGCTTAATAGGAAAACTGTTTTTT
CDR3 protein: CASKPRASLIGKLFF

clone size: NA
D gene: NA
CDR3 length: 13
V gene: TRBV6-5
J gene: TRBJ2-1
CDR3 DNA: TGTGCCAGCAGTCAGACACGAACAGGGCTTCCGTTCTTC
CDR3 protein: CASSQTRTGLPFF

clone size: NA
D gene: TRBD1
CDR3 length: 15
V gene: TRBV29-1
J gene: TRBJ2-7
CDR3 DNA: TGCAGCGTTGCCCGATTACTTGACGACAGGGGCGAGCAGTACTTC
CDR3 protein: CSVARLLDDRGEQYF

clone size: NA
D gene: NA
CDR3 length: 14
V gene: TRBV13
J gene: TRBJ1-1
CDR3 DNA: TGTGCCAGCAGCCAAGGGGGGAGGGACACTGAAGCTTTCTTT
CDR3 protein: CASSQGGRDTEAFF

clone size: NA
D gene: TRBD1
CDR3 length: 14
V gene: TRBV7-2
J gene: TRBJ1-2
CDR3 DNA: TGTGCCAGCAGCTGGCCGGGACAGGGGGCGAGGTACACCTTC
CDR3 protein: CASSWPGQGARYTF

clone size: NA
D gene: TRBD1
CDR3 length: 14
V gene: TRBV5-1
J gene: TRBJ1-2
CDR3 DNA: TGCGCCAGCAGCTTGCAGGGGGTGAACTATGGCTACACCTTC
CDR3 protein: CASSLQGVNYGYTF

clone size: NA
D gene: NA
CDR3 length: 13
V gene: TRBV7-8
J gene: TRBJ2-5
CDR3 DNA: TGTGCCAGCAGCCCGCGGGACATCGAGACCCAGTACTTC
CDR3 protein: CASSPRDIETQYF

clone size: NA
D gene: TRBD2
CDR3 length: 16
V gene: TRBV5-1
J gene: TRBJ2-5
CDR3 DNA: TGCGCCAGCAGCGGGGTAGCTAGCGGGAGTGGGGAGACCCAGTACTTC
CDR3 protein: CASSGVASGSGETQYF

clone size: NA
D gene: TRBD1
CDR3 length: 15
V gene: TRBV5-4
J gene: TRBJ2-7
CDR3 DNA: TGTGCCAGCAGCTTGGGACAGGGGCGCTCCTACGAGCAGTACTTC
CDR3 protein: CASSLGQGRSYEQYF

clone size: few
D gene: NA
CDR3 length: 13
V gene: TRBV2
J gene: TRBJ1-1
CDR3 DNA: TGTGCCAGCATTCGGGACACGAACACTGAAGCTTTCTTT
CDR3 protein: CASIRDTNTEAFF

clone size: NA
D gene: NA
CDR3 length: 14
V gene: TRBV7-9
J gene: TRBJ2-5
CDR3 DNA: TGTGCCAGCAGTCCTACAGTAAACCAAGAGACCCAGTACTTC
CDR3 protein: CASSPTVNQETQYF

clone size: NA
D gene: NA
CDR3 length: 19
V gene: TRBV18
J gene: TRBJ2-2
CDR3 DNA: TGTGCCAGCTCACCCATGGTACCAGGGCTCGGGGCGAACACCGGGGAGCTGTTTTTT
CDR3 protein: CASSPMVPGLGANTGELFF

clone size: NA
D gene: NA
CDR3 length: 16
V gene: TRBV6-5
J gene: TRBJ1-5
CDR3 DNA: TGTGCCAGCAGTTACTCAAGAGTTCCTGGCAATCAGCCCCAGCATTTT
CDR3 protein: CASSYSRVPGNQPQHF

clone size: NA
D gene: NA
CDR3 length: 17
V gene: TRBV5-1
J gene: TRBJ2-1
CDR3 DNA: TGCGCCAGCAGCTTACTAGTTCCGGGACTCCAATCGGGTGAGCAGTTCTTC
CDR3 protein: CASSLLVPGLQSGEQFF

clone size: NA
D gene: TRBD1
CDR3 length: 14
V gene: TRBV18
J gene: TRBJ1-1
CDR3 DNA: TGTGCCAGCTCGCCGGGACAGTCGTACACTGAAGCTTTCTTT
CDR3 protein: CASSPGQSYTEAFF

clone size: NA
D gene: NA
CDR3 length: 11
V gene: TRBV5-1
J gene: TRBJ2-7
CDR3 DNA: TGCGCCAGCAGCTTGGGCGACCAGCAGTACTTC
CDR3 protein: CASSLGDQQYF

clone size: NA
D gene: NA
CDR3 length: 13
V gene: TRBV5-1
J gene: TRBJ2-7
CDR3 DNA: TGCGCCAGCAGCTTTGGGGGCCCAGGAGAGGAATACTTC
CDR3 protein: CASSFGGPGEEYF

clone size: NA
D gene: TRBD2
CDR3 length: 16
V gene: TRBV4-1
J gene: TRBJ2-5
CDR3 DNA: TGCGCCAGCAGCCAAGATCCGAGACTAGCGTGGGAGACCCAGTACTTC
CDR3 protein: CASSQDPRLAWETQYF

clone size: NA
D gene: TRBD1
CDR3 length: 14
V gene: TRBV28
J gene: TRBJ1-2
CDR3 DNA: TGTGCCAGCAGATCCGGGGACAGAAACTATGGCTACACCTTC
CDR3 protein: CASRSGDRNYGYTF

clone size: NA
D gene: NA
CDR3 length: 15
V gene: TRBV5-4
J gene: TRBJ1-1
CDR3 DNA: TGTGCCAGCAGCTTCGGCAGGGACTTATTCACTGAAGCTTTCTTT
CDR3 protein: CASSFGRDLFTEAFF

clone size: NA
D gene: TRBD2
CDR3 length: 15
V gene: TRBV7-8
J gene: TRBJ2-5
CDR3 DNA: TGTGCCAGCAGCTTATCTTTTATGATAGGGAGGGACCAGTACTTC
CDR3 protein: CASSLSFMIGRDQYF

clone size: NA
D gene: NA
CDR3 length: 12
V gene: TRBV28
J gene: TRBJ1-3
CDR3 DNA: TGTGCCAGCAGTTTATTGAGGGCGGTCATATATTTT
CDR3 protein: CASSLLRAVIYF

clone size: NA
D gene: NA
CDR3 length: 16
V gene: TRBV5-1
J gene: TRBJ1-1
CDR3 DNA: TGCGCCAGCAGCGCACACAACAGGGTGGAGAACGCTGAAGCTTTCTTT
CDR3 protein: CASSAHNRVENAEAFF

clone size: NA
D gene: NA
CDR3 length: 15
V gene: TRBV19
J gene: TRBJ1-3
CDR3 DNA: TGTGCCAGTAGTATTACCGGGCCTTCTGGAAACACCATATATTTT
CDR3 protein: CASSITGPSGNTIYF

clone size: NA
D gene: NA
CDR3 length: 14
V gene: TRBV5-1
J gene: TRBJ2-2
CDR3 DNA: TGCGCCAGCTACTTGGGACAAAACACCGGGGAGCTGTTTTTT
CDR3 protein: CASYLGQNTGELFF

clone size: NA
D gene: NA
CDR3 length: 14
V gene: TRBV6-5
J gene: TRBJ1-1
CDR3 DNA: TGTGCCAGCAGTTACTCCACACAGGGATATGAAGCTTTCTTT
CDR3 protein: CASSYSTQGYEAFF

clone size: NA
D gene: TRBD1
CDR3 length: 14
V gene: TRBV10-3
J gene: TRBJ2-1
CDR3 DNA: TGTGCCATCAGGCCGGGACAGGCCGACAATGAGCAGTTCTTC
CDR3 protein: CAIRPGQADNEQFF

clone size: NA
D gene: TRBD2
CDR3 length: 16
V gene: TRBV7-8
J gene: TRBJ2-7
CDR3 DNA: TGTGCCAGCAGCTTAGCGTATAGGCGGGAGGGCCACGAGCAGTACTTC
CDR3 protein: CASSLAYRREGHEQYF

clone size: once
D gene: TRBD2
CDR3 length: 16
V gene: TRBV5-1
J gene: TRBJ2-3
CDR3 DNA: TGCGCCAGCAGCCTAAGCCTAGCGGGAGGGCCAGATACGCAGTATTTT
CDR3 protein: CASSLSLAGGPDTQYF

clone size: NA
D gene: NA
CDR3 length: 13
V gene: TRBV19
J gene: TRBJ2-3
CDR3 DNA: TGTGCCAGTATCTCCCCCGGCACAGATACGCAGTATTTT
CDR3 protein: CASISPGTDTQYF

clone size: NA
D gene: TRBD2
CDR3 length: 14
V gene: TRBV5-1
J gene: TRBJ2-2
CDR3 DNA: TGCGCCAGCCAGGGACTATTAAACACCGGGGAGCTGTTTTTT
CDR3 protein: CASQGLLNTGELFF

clone size: NA
D gene: NA
CDR3 length: 11
V gene: TRBV13
J gene: TRBJ2-5
CDR3 DNA: TGTGCCAGCAGCAACCAAGAGACCCAGTACTTC
CDR3 protein: CASSNQETQYF

clone size: NA
D gene: NA
CDR3 length: 14
V gene: TRBV23-1
J gene: TRBJ1-5
CDR3 DNA: TGCGCCAGCAGTCCCCGGGGGTGCAATCAGCCCCAGCATTTT
CDR3 protein: CASSPRGCNQPQHF

clone size: NA
D gene: TRBD1
CDR3 length: 17
V gene: TRBV10-3
J gene: TRBJ2-1
CDR3 DNA: TGTGCCATCAGTGCCCCGGGACAGCGGAGCTCCTACAATGAGCAGTTCTTC
CDR3 protein: CAISAPGQRSSYNEQFF

clone size: NA
D gene: NA
CDR3 length: 14
V gene: TRBV5-4
J gene: TRBJ1-1
CDR3 DNA: TGTGCCAGCAGCCCGAAGGACCCGGGGACTGAAGCTTTCTTT
CDR3 protein: CASSPKDPGTEAFF

clone size: NA
D gene: NA
CDR3 length: 13
V gene: TRBV28
J gene: TRBJ2-1
CDR3 DNA: TGTGCCAGCAGGACTAGGTCCGACAATGAGCAGTTCTTC
CDR3 protein: CASRTRSDNEQFF

clone size: NA
D gene: NA
CDR3 length: 13
V gene: TRBV6-5
J gene: TRBJ1-2
CDR3 DNA: TGTGCCAGCAGCGGCCGCCCGGGGTTAGGCTACACCTTC
CDR3 protein: CASSGRPGLGYTF

clone size: NA
D gene: NA
CDR3 length: 18
V gene: TRBV19
J gene: TRBJ1-4
CDR3 DNA: TGTGCCAGTAGTATCGGCGCGACAGGTGGAACAACTAATGAAAAACTGTTTTTT
CDR3 protein: CASSIGATGGTTNEKLFF

clone size: NA
D gene: NA
CDR3 length: 11
V gene: TRBV6-6
J gene: TRBJ2-1
CDR3 DNA: TGTGCCACCAATAGGGGCAATGAGCAGTTCTTC
CDR3 protein: CATNRGNEQFF

clone size: once
D gene: NA
CDR3 length: 16
V gene: TRBV27
J gene: TRBJ1-2
CDR3 DNA: TGTGCCAGCAGTTTCGGCGGTCCGGGGGGATTTACTGGCTACACCTTC
CDR3 protein: CASSFGGPGGFTGYTF

clone size: NA
D gene: TRBD1
CDR3 length: 17
V gene: TRBV5-1
J gene: TRBJ1-3
CDR3 DNA: TGCGCCAGCAGCTTGGTGGGACAGGGAGACTCTGGAAACACCATATATTTT
CDR3 protein: CASSLVGQGDSGNTIYF

clone size: NA
D gene: NA
CDR3 length: 15
V gene: TRBV6-1
J gene: TRBJ1-1
CDR3 DNA: TGTGCCAGCGTAACAGGGAACAGGATGAACACTGAAGCTTTCTTT
CDR3 protein: CASVTGNRMNTEAFF

clone size: NA
D gene: NA
CDR3 length: 12
V gene: TRBV30
J gene: TRBJ2-7
CDR3 DNA: TGTGCCTGGAGTCCCACTTTTTACGAGCAGTACTTC
CDR3 protein: CAWSPTFYEQYF

clone size: few
D gene: NA
CDR3 length: 12
V gene: TRBV7-9
J gene: TRBJ2-7
CDR3 DNA: TGTGCGGGGGCATACAGCTCCTACGAGCAGTACTTC
CDR3 protein: CAGAYSSYEQYF

clone size: NA
D gene: TRBD1
CDR3 length: 16
V gene: TRBV30
J gene: TRBJ2-4
CDR3 DNA: TGTGCCTGCTACCCCAGACAGGGGGATCAACCAAACATTCAGTACTTC
CDR3 protein: CACYPRQGDQPNIQYF